Each of the 29 T cell receptor beta chains below was sequenced from the same sample in a study of blood T cell repertoires in COVID-19. Produced via immunoSEQ multiplex PCR; TCRdb's table is partial and in-frame only. This table has about 48,000 clones, around 86% appearing once. The sequencing sample was made of peripheral blood. These receptor sequences come from a woman of 80 years or more with COVID-19, enrolled during active disease.

The rearrangement uses TRBV11-2 and TRBJ2-1; 7 positions match TRBD2. The CDR3 contains 16 residues. The germline CDR1 and CDR2 sequences are SGHAT and FQNNGV. V shed 5 bases, J shed 2 bases, and the junction held 9 bases outside the gene matches. The CDR3 bases are TGTGCCAGCAGCACCCGGACTAGAGGGCCCTACAATGAGCAGTTCTTC. Protein: CASSTRTRGPYNEQFF.

The chain joins TRBV11-2 to TRBJ2-5, with 15 bases fitting TRBD2. The CDR3 runs 17 residues. Germline CDR1 SGHAT, CDR2 FQNNGV. The V gene end was trimmed by 5 bases and the J gene end by 5 bases; junction bases not matched to a gene: 9. The CDR3 loop reads CASSRRTSGGARETQYF. The CDR3 DNA follows: TGTGCCAGCAGCCGAAGGACTAGCGGGGGGGCCCGGGAGACCCAGTACTTC.

This clone is a singleton in its sample. The chain has TRBV2 and TRBJ2-5; 7 bases agree with TRBD1. With V trimmed by 6 bases and J by 1 base, 5 bases remained unmatched. Germline V CDR1 and CDR2: SNHLY, FYNNEI. This CDR3 spans 14 amino acids. The CDR3 bases are TGTGCCAGCAGAGTTGGGACAGCCCAAGAGACCCAGTACTTC. Protein: CASRVGTAQETQYF.

For this clone: The sample contains more than one DNA sequence encoding this CDR3. The chain employs TRBV3-1 (or the pseudogene TRBV3-2) and TRBJ1-5, with 10 bases aligning to TRBD1. CDR3 length: 14 amino acids. Germline V gene data show CDR1 as LGHDT and CDR2 as YNNKEL (reference sequence). V lost 1 base, J lost 6 bases, and 0 bases stayed unmatched. The CDR3 DNA reads TGTGCCAGCAGCCAAGGGACAGGGGGTCAGCCCCAGCATTTT. Translation gives CASSQGTGGQPQHF.

The V and J genes are TRBV20-1 and TRBJ2-5, with a possible D match to TRBD1 (6 bases). CDR3 size: 13 residues. With 3 bases removed from V and 6 bases from J, the gap between germline ends came to 14 bases. Looked up from germline, CDR1 is DFQATT and CDR2 is SNEGSKA (reference sequence). This CDR3 is CSASDEQGKTQYF. The DNA of the CDR3 is TGCAGTGCTAGTGACGAGCAGGGGAAGACCCAGTACTTC.

This clone was counted a single time. The rearrangement uses TRBV5-6 and TRBJ2-7; 7 bases are shared with TRBD1. The length of the CDR3 is 15 residues. The V gene end was trimmed by 4 bases and the J gene end by 0 bases; junction bases not matched to a gene: 7. Germline values: CDR1 SGHDT, CDR2 YYEEEE. DNA of the CDR3: TGTGCCAGCAGCGTCGGGGACAGTAACTCCTACGAGCAGTACTTC. Translating gives CASSVGDSNSYEQYF.

The J gene is TRBJ1-1, the V gene TRBV7-9; D may be TRBD1 (6 bases). Trimming took off 5 bases at V and 5 bases at J, with 12 bases between the two ends. This CDR3 contains 13 residues. CDR1 is SEHNR and CDR2 is FQNEAQ in the germline V gene (reference sequence). CDR3 region: CASSLTTGTEAFF. The CDR3 DNA follows: TGTGCCAGCAGCCTGACCACAGGGACTGAAGCTTTCTTT.

The chain employs TRBV7-8 and TRBJ1-2, with 7 bases that match TRBD1. V gave up 0 bases and J gave up 2 bases; unmatched junction bases: 6. The CDR3 consists of 16 residues. CDR1 is SGHVS, CDR2 FQNEAQ, per germline. CDR3: CASSLAPRGQNYGYTF. The CDR3, as DNA: TGTGCCAGCAGCTTAGCTCCCAGGGGACAGAACTATGGCTACACCTTC.

The chain recombines TRBV6-5 with TRBJ1-1; 8 nucleotides agree with TRBD1. The CDR3 runs 13 residues. Germline CDR1 is MNHEY and CDR2 is SVGAGI. J gave up 8 bases and V 6 bases, and 8 bases lay outside the gene matches. CDR3 nucleotides: TGTGCCAGCAGGACAGGGGCCTTCGGGGAAGCTTTCTTT. It yields the protein CASRTGAFGEAFF.

This sequence joins TRBV6-5 and TRBJ2-7; a possible D gene is TRBD1 (5 bases). The CDR3 runs to 13 residues. The germline V gene encodes CDR1 MNHEY and CDR2 SVGAGI. V was shortened by 2 bases and J by 6 bases, with 11 bases between the two germline ends. The CDR3 spells CASSYEAGREQYF. The CDR3 nucleotides are TGTGCCAGCAGTTACGAGGCAGGGCGCGAGCAGTACTTC.

The chain uses TRBV19 and TRBJ1-5; D might be TRBD1 (6 bases). Germline V CDR1 and CDR2: LNHDA, SQIVND (reference sequence). This CDR3 comprises 13 residues. The V gene lost 5 bases and the J gene lost 11 bases, with 16 bases spanning the gap. DNA for the CDR3: TGTGCCAGTAGTCAGAGGGGACAATGGGCCCAGCATTTT. Translating gives CASSQRGQWAQHF. The complete variable domain, with remaining parts taken from reference TRBV19 and TRBJ1-5, reads DGGITQSPKYLFRKEGQNVTLSCEQNLNHDAMYWYRQDPGQGLRLIYYSQIVNDFQKGDIAEGYSVSREKKESFPLTVTSAQKNPTAFYLCASSQRGQWAQHFGDGTRLSIL.

The chain combines TRBV5-1 with TRBJ2-7, with TRBD1 identical over 7 bases. The CDR3 runs 14 residues. The junction had 9 bases not matched to a gene; V was cut back by 2 bases and J by 7 bases. From germline, CDR1 is SGHRS and CDR2 YFSETQ. CDR3 in DNA: TGCGCCAGCAGCTTTGGGGCAGGGGGTGAGGAGCAGTACTTC. This gives the protein CASSFGAGGEEQYF.

The chain carries TRBV2 and TRBJ1-4; TRBD1 matches at 8 bases. Germline lookup yields CDR1 SNHLY and CDR2 FYNNEI. CDR3 size: 16 residues. With 4 bases clipped from V and 2 bases from J, the junction kept 6 bases outside the gene matches. The CDR3 reads CASSARGRYTNEKLFF. The CDR3 DNA follows: TGTGCCAGCAGTGCCAGGGGGCGTTATACTAATGAAAAACTGTTTTTT.

The rearrangement joins TRBV10-3 to TRBJ2-5; D gene ambiguous. The length of the CDR3 is 13 residues. Germline CDR1 and CDR2: ENHRY and SYGVKD. V was clipped by 3 bases and J by 5 bases, with 10 bases between them. The CDR3 DNA reads TGTGCCATCAGTGATTTGAACAGCGAGACCCAGTACTTC. Encoded protein: CAISDLNSETQYF.

V is TRBV30 and J is TRBJ1-1; no clear D gene. The CDR3 has 12 residues. The V gene's germline CDR1 is GTSNPN and CDR2 SVGIG (reference sequence). The ends were cut back, 3 bases at V and 5 bases at J, with 10 bases in the middle. The CDR3 DNA follows: TGTGCCTGGAGGCCCGGTTGGACTGAAGCTTTCTTT. It is translated as CAWRPGWTEAFF.

The J gene is TRBJ2-1, the V gene TRBV7-6; TRBD2 aligns across 12 bases. CDR3 size: 16 residues. Germline CDR1 is SGHVS and CDR2 is FNYEAQ. The V segment lost 4 bases and the J segment 4 bases; nucleotides outside the gene matches: 5. The CDR3 reads CASSSLLAGGYNEQFF. The CDR3 DNA reads TGTGCCAGCAGCTCCCTACTAGCGGGAGGATACAATGAGCAGTTCTTC.

The genes are TRBV18 and TRBJ1-4; 9 bases are shared with TRBD1. Germline loops: CDR1 KGHSH, CDR2 LQKENI. V gave up 5 bases and J gave up 0 bases; unmatched junction bases: 10. The CDR3 covers 18 residues. The CDR3 is CASSSRTGQGTTNEKLFF. DNA of the CDR3: TGTGCCAGCTCATCCCGGACCGGACAGGGGACAACTAATGAAAAACTGTTTTTT.

The chain couples TRBV7-9 to TRBJ1-1, with D perhaps TRBD1 (5 bases). This CDR3 comprises 13 residues. V lost 5 bases and J 2 bases, leaving 9 bases between the germline ends. Germline assignment: CDR1 SEHNR and CDR2 FQNEAQ (reference sequence). Written as DNA, the CDR3 is TGTGCCAGCAGCCAAGGGGTTAACACTGAAGCTTTCTTT. This gives the protein CASSQGVNTEAFF.

CDR3 sequence reads: CASIRDSNYGYTF. The CDR3 DNA reads TGTGCCAGCATACGCGACAGTAACTATGGCTACACCTTC. The chain employs TRBV2 and TRBJ1-2; D is possibly TRBD1 (5 bases). Trimming pared 7 bases from V and 1 base from J, leaving 10 bases between. The CDR3 extends over 13 amino acids. Germline CDR1 is SNHLY and CDR2 is FYNNEI.

The chain couples TRBV6-5 to TRBJ2-1, with TRBD2 matching over 7 bases. CDR1 is MNHEY and CDR2 is SVGAGI in the germline V gene. The CDR3 runs to 12 residues. V dropped 6 bases and J dropped 10; count of bases not matched to a gene: 6. The CDR3 spells CASRSTGGEQFF. CDR3 nucleotide sequence: TGTGCCAGCAGGAGCACCGGGGGGGAGCAGTTCTTC.

The chain joins TRBV7-9 to TRBJ1-2; TRBD1 might be the D (6 bases). The CDR3 has 13 amino acids. V was clipped by 1 base and J by 8 bases, with 11 bases between them. In germline, CDR1 is SEHNR, CDR2 FQNEAQ (reference sequence). CDR3 sequence (DNA): TGTGCCAGCAGCTTAGGACAGGTCGGGGGCTACACCTTC. Protein sequence: CASSLGQVGGYTF.

The rearrangement links TRBV7-9 to TRBJ2-5, with 9 bases fitting TRBD2. V shed 3 bases, J shed 1 base, and the junction held 6 bases outside the gene matches. The CDR3 runs 16 residues. Germline-derived CDR1 and CDR2 are SEHNR and FQNEAQ (reference sequence). Written as DNA, the CDR3 is TGTGCCAGCAGCTTCCTAGGGCGGGGGGGCCAAGAGACCCAGTACTTC. This codes for CASSFLGRGGQETQYF.

This clone was found once. The genes are TRBV12-5 and TRBJ2-3; D is undetermined. This CDR3 spans 13 amino acids. Germline CDR1 LGHNT, CDR2 FRNRAP. The ends were cut back, 6 bases at V and 4 bases at J, with 11 bases in the middle. The CDR3 reads CASGLTSPDTQYF. CDR3 nucleotide sequence: TGTGCTAGTGGGTTGACATCTCCAGATACGCAGTATTTT.

The chain recombines TRBV4-1 with TRBJ2-3, with D possibly TRBD2 on 7 matching bases. The length of the CDR3 is 14 residues. V was pared by 1 base and J by 11 bases, with 16 bases between. The germline CDR1 and CDR2 sequences are MGHRA and YSYEKL. The CDR3 here is CASSQASGGILQYF. CDR3 in DNA: TGCGCCAGCAGCCAAGCCTCGGGGGGCATTTTGCAGTATTTT.

The chain joins TRBV5-1 to TRBJ2-3, with TRBD2 identical over 7 bases. J gave up 0 bases and V 4 bases, and 11 bases lay outside the gene matches. Germline V gene data show CDR1 as SGHRS and CDR2 as YFSETQ. CDR3 length equals 17 residues. The CDR3 nucleotides are TGCGCCAGCAGCCCAGCTATGGGGGGAGGGAGCACAGATACGCAGTATTTT. Protein sequence: CASSPAMGGGSTDTQYF.

This clone was seen a few times. This rearrangement joins TRBV19 to TRBJ2-2; 7 bases are a match to TRBD2. The CDR3 is made up of 15 amino acids. Trimming at V came to 9 bases and at J to 0 bases, leaving 7 bases not matched to a gene. Germline V gives CDR1 LNHDA, CDR2 SQIVND (reference sequence). CDR3 sequence: CASELGLANTGELFF. CDR3 sequence (DNA): TGTGCCAGCGAACTCGGACTAGCGAACACCGGGGAGCTGTTTTTT.

CDR3 nucleotide sequence: TGTGCCAGCAGTTTATCCAACATCAACACTGAAGCTTTCTTT. It codes for CASSLSNINTEAFF. This chain links TRBV28 with TRBJ1-1, with D uncertain. Germline CDR1 is MDHEN and CDR2 is SYDVKM. The CDR3 contains 14 residues. Trimming pared 1 base from V and 2 bases from J, leaving 8 bases between. Variable domain in full (rest from reference TRBV28 and TRBJ1-1): DVKVTQSSRYLVKRTGEKVFLECVQDMDHENMFWYRQDPGLGLRLIYFSYDVKMKEKGDIPEGYSVSREKKERFSLILESASTNQTSMYLCASSLSNINTEAFFGQGTRLTVV.

The gene calls are TRBV7-3 and TRBJ1-2, with 7 nucleotides matching TRBD1. The trim removed 5 bases at V and 2 bases at J, leaving 8 bases unmatched. The CDR3 spans 15 residues. Germline values: CDR1 SGHTA, CDR2 FQGTGA. The CDR3 here is CASSPRQGINYGYTF. In nucleotides, the CDR3 is TGTGCCAGCAGCCCTCGACAGGGAATCAACTATGGCTACACCTTC.

The rearrangement links TRBV7-9 to TRBJ2-2, with 9 nucleotides matching TRBD1. Trimming at V came to 5 bases and at J to 4 bases, leaving 2 bases not matched to a gene. Germline V gene sequence: CDR1 SEHNR, CDR2 FQNEAQ (reference sequence). CDR3 length: 14 residues. The CDR3 DNA sequence: TGTGCCAGCAGCCAGGGACAGGGCACCGGGGAGCTGTTTTTT. Amino acid sequence: CASSQGQGTGELFF.